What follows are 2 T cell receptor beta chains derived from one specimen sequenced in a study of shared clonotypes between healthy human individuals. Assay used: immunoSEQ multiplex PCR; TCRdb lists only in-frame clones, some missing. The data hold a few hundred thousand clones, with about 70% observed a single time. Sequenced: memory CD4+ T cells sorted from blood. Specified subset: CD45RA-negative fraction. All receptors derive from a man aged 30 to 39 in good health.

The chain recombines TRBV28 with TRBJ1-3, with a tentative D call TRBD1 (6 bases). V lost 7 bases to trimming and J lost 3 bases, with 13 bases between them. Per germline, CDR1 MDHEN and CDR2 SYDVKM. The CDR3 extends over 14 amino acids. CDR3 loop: CASKTGPRGNTIYF. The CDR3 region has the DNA TGTGCCAGCAAAACAGGGCCTCGTGGAAACACCATATATTTT.

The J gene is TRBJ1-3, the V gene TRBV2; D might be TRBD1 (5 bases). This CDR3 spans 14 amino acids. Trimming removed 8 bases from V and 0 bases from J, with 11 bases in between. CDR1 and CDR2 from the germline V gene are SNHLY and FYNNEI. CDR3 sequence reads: CASVTDSSGNTIYF. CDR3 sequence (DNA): TGTGCCAGCGTTACCGACAGCTCTGGAAACACCATATATTTT. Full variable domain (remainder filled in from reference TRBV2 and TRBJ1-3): EPEVTQTPSHQVTQMGQEVILRCVPISNHLYFYWYRQILGQKVEFLVSFYNNEISEKSEIFDDQFSVERPDGSNFTLKIRSTKLEDSAMYFCASVTDSSGNTIYFGEGSWLTVV.